Listed here are 29 T cell receptor beta chains from one sample, sequenced in a study of blood T cell repertoires in COVID-19. Produced via immunoSEQ multiplex PCR; TCRdb's table is partial and in-frame only. This sample carries roughly 180,000 clones, around 85% of them seen once, and the ten largest clones take 6.9%. The sample comprised peripheral blood. The receptors were sampled from a man at least 80 years old with COVID-19, enrolled during active disease.

The chain links TRBV7-2 to TRBJ1-5; tentatively, D is TRBD1 (6 bases). The germline gives CDR1 SGHTA, CDR2 FQGNSA. This CDR3 contains 13 residues. V was pared by 5 bases and J by 7 bases, with 12 bases between. The chain's CDR3 is CASSTQDRQPQHF. The CDR3 nucleotides are TGTGCCAGCAGCACTCAGGACAGACAGCCCCAGCATTTT.

This chain connects TRBV2 to TRBJ2-1, with 9 bases that match TRBD1. Unmatched junction bases numbered 10, after V lost 6 bases and J lost 7 bases. The CDR3 spans 15 residues. Germline V gene data show CDR1 as SNHLY and CDR2 as FYNNEI. CDR3 DNA sequence: TGTGCCAGCAGGCGGGGGACAGGGAAAGTTAATGAGCAGTTCTTC. Amino acid sequence: CASRRGTGKVNEQFF.

V is TRBV19 and J is TRBJ1-2; TRBD1 matches 8 bases. Germline loops: CDR1 LNHDA, CDR2 SQIVND (reference sequence). The CDR3 spans 16 residues. V lost 4 bases to trimming and J lost 7 bases; unmatched junction nucleotides: 14. The DNA for the CDR3 is TGTGCCAGTAGTACGACCCCGACAGGGGATTTTAGTGGCTACACCTTC. Translation gives CASSTTPTGDFSGYTF. Using reference TRBV19 and TRBJ1-2 for the parts outside the CDR3, the full variable domain is DGGITQSPKYLFRKEGQNVTLSCEQNLNHDAMYWYRQDPGQGLRLIYYSQIVNDFQKGDIAEGYSVSREKKESFPLTVTSAQKNPTAFYLCASSTTPTGDFSGYTFGSGTRLTVV.

The rearrangement uses TRBV18 and TRBJ1-1, with D perhaps matching TRBD1 (5 bases). Germline V gene lookup returns CDR1 KGHSH and CDR2 LQKENI. Trimming removed 4 bases at V and 5 bases at J, with 17 bases between. CDR3 length: 15 residues. The CDR3 coding sequence is TGTGCCAGCTCACAACTTAAGGGGCAGGGAACTGAAGCTTTCTTT. This translates into CASSQLKGQGTEAFF.

The chain joins TRBV19 to TRBJ2-1, with TRBD2 identical over 9 bases. The germline gives CDR1 LNHDA, CDR2 SQIVND (reference sequence). This CDR3 has 14 amino acids. With 7 bases clipped from V and 6 bases from J, the junction kept 7 bases outside the gene matches. In nucleotides, the CDR3 is TGTGCCAGTAAGGCCCTAGCGGGGAGCAATGAGCAGTTCTTC. Residues: CASKALAGSNEQFF. Complete variable domain (other parts from reference TRBV19 and TRBJ2-1): DGGITQSPKYLFRKEGQNVTLSCEQNLNHDAMYWYRQDPGQGLRLIYYSQIVNDFQKGDIAEGYSVSREKKESFPLTVTSAQKNPTAFYLCASKALAGSNEQFFGPGTRLTVL.

This clone appeared once. V and J are TRBV6-5 and TRBJ2-1, with 11 bases aligning to TRBD1. The V gene's germline CDR1 is MNHEY and CDR2 SVGAGI. The junction had 5 bases not matched to a gene; V was cut back by 7 bases and J by 6 bases. The CDR3 has 14 amino acids. CDR3 nucleotides: TGTGCCAGCACCGGGGACAGGGGGTTCAATGAGCAGTTCTTC. Its protein is CASTGDRGFNEQFF.

This clone has just one count. This rearrangement joins TRBV6-1 to TRBJ2-5; tentative D call: TRBD1 (6 bases). V lost 1 base to trimming and J lost 4 bases, with 7 bases between them. CDR1 is MNHNS, CDR2 SASEGT, per germline. The CDR3 is made up of 13 amino acids. DNA of the CDR3: TGTGCCAGCAGTGAAGACAGGGTAGAGACCCAGTACTTC. Residues: CASSEDRVETQYF.

The V and J genes are TRBV7-9 and TRBJ1-3; weak D call: TRBD1 (5 bases). The CDR3 covers 17 residues. V dropped 2 bases and J dropped 0 bases, with 14 bases sitting between them. Germline V gene data show CDR1 as SEHNR and CDR2 as FQNEAQ (reference sequence). The CDR3 DNA sequence: TGTGCCAGCAGCTTAAGGGGCAGACTGAGCTCTGGAAACACCATATATTTT. This gives the protein CASSLRGRLSSGNTIYF.

V and J are TRBV2 and TRBJ2-2; 7 bases fit TRBD2. Germline V gives CDR1 SNHLY, CDR2 FYNNEI. The CDR3 runs to 15 residues. Trimming took 2 bases from V and 3 from J; bases not matched to a gene: 3. CDR3 protein: CASSERRGYTGELFF. CDR3 coding DNA: TGTGCCAGCAGTGAAAGGCGGGGGTACACCGGGGAGCTGTTTTTT. Full variable domain (rest looked up from reference TRBV2 and TRBJ2-2): EPEVTQTPSHQVTQMGQEVILRCVPISNHLYFYWYRQILGQKVEFLVSFYNNEISEKSEIFDDQFSVERPDGSNFTLKIRSTKLEDSAMYFCASSERRGYTGELFFGEGSRLTVL.

The J gene is TRBJ2-7, the V gene TRBV25-1; D is perhaps TRBD2 (5 bases). This CDR3 spans 13 amino acids. V was shortened by 2 bases and J by 7 bases, with 12 bases between the two germline ends. CDR1 and CDR2 from the germline V gene are MGHDK and SYGVNS. CDR3 nucleotide sequence: TGTGCCAGCAGTGAAGGGTTACCGGGGGAGCAGTACTTC. The encoded protein is CASSEGLPGEQYF.

This clone appeared a single time. The chain uses TRBV11-3 and TRBJ2-3; TRBD2 matches at 7 bases. Unmatched junction bases numbered 10, after V lost 5 bases and J lost 5 bases. This CDR3 is 15 amino acids long. Per the germline V gene, CDR1 is SGHNT and CDR2 is YENEEA. This CDR3 is CASSSSRGDGDTQYF. CDR3 DNA: TGTGCCAGCAGCAGTAGCCGGGGGGACGGAGATACGCAGTATTTT.

The gene calls are TRBV6-5 and TRBJ1-2; 8 nucleotides agree with TRBD1. This CDR3 region has 14 residues. The V segment lost 6 bases and the J segment 3 bases; nucleotides outside the gene matches: 6. Germline V gene data show CDR1 as MNHEY and CDR2 as SVGAGI. The CDR3 spells CASRSTGEYYGYTF. CDR3 bases: TGTGCCAGCAGGTCGACAGGGGAGTACTATGGCTACACCTTC.

This chain links TRBV10-2 with TRBJ2-5; 7 nucleotides match TRBD2. The J segment lost 5 bases and the V segment lost 0 bases, leaving 6 bases of the junction unmatched. The CDR3 consists of 15 residues. Germline V lookup: CDR1 WSHSY, CDR2 SAAADI. In nucleotides, the CDR3 is TGCGCCAGCAGTGAGTCCGGGGGGTTGTGGGAGACCCAGTACTTC. It encodes CASSESGGLWETQYF.

The chain links TRBV6-2 or TRBV6-3 to TRBJ1-4; the D gene is possibly TRBD1 (5 bases). V was trimmed by 0 bases and J by 6 bases, leaving 14 bases between them. The CDR3 is made up of 16 amino acids. The germline gives CDR1 MNHEY, CDR2 SVGEGT. The CDR3 sequence: CASSYSEDNLDEKLFF. CDR3 nucleotide sequence: TGTGCCAGCAGTTACTCCGAGGACAACCTAGATGAAAAACTGTTTTTT.

The V and J genes are TRBV19 and TRBJ2-2; TRBD1 matches 9 bases. Looked up from germline, CDR1 is LNHDA and CDR2 is SQIVND (reference sequence). This CDR3 has 17 amino acids. V lost 1 base and J lost 5; bases outside the gene matches: 8. The CDR3 DNA is TGTGCCAGTAGTATAGGTCAGGACAGGGGTGGAACCGGGGAGCTGTTTTTT. Protein product: CASSIGQDRGGTGELFF.

The chain joins TRBV20-1 to TRBJ1-1, with D possibly matching TRBD1 (5 bases). This CDR3 spans 11 amino acids. Trimming cost V 8 bases and J 3 bases, with 10 bases left between them. Germline assignment: CDR1 DFQATT and CDR2 SNEGSKA (reference sequence). Here the CDR3 reads CSPWGDTEAFF. The DNA for the CDR3 is TGCAGTCCTTGGGGGGACACTGAAGCTTTCTTT.

The chain has TRBV5-5 and TRBJ2-5; perhaps TRBD1 as D (6 bases). Trimming removed 5 bases from V and 5 bases from J, with 10 bases in between. In germline, CDR1 is SGHKS, CDR2 YYEKEE (reference sequence). The CDR3 has 12 residues. CDR3 in DNA: TGTGCCAGCAGTTTTCAGGGGGAGACCCAGTACTTC. It is translated as CASSFQGETQYF.

The chain combines TRBV5-1 with TRBJ1-4; TRBD1 matches 8 bases. Germline V gene lookup returns CDR1 SGHRS and CDR2 YFSETQ. V was clipped by 3 bases and J by 8 bases; unmatched bases: 15. The CDR3 sequence is 17 residues long. In DNA form, the CDR3 reads TGCGCCAGCAGCTCCGGACAGGGCAGCTTGGGCTTAGAAAAACTGTTTTTT. It codes for CASSSGQGSLGLEKLFF.

The table lists this clone with a few counts. The rearrangement joins TRBV7-6 to TRBJ2-2; the match to TRBD1 covers 8 bases. Looked up from germline, CDR1 is SGHVS and CDR2 is FNYEAQ. This CDR3 is built from 16 residues. The V and J ends lost 5 bases and 6 bases, in that order; junction bases with no gene match: 11. CDR3 in amino acids: CASSPKDRVKPGELFF. For the CDR3, the DNA is TGTGCCAGCAGCCCCAAGGACAGGGTAAAACCCGGGGAGCTGTTTTTT.

V is TRBV18 and J is TRBJ1-2, with D unclear. This CDR3 has 15 residues. Looked up from germline, CDR1 is KGHSH and CDR2 is LQKENI. The V end was cut by 3 bases, the J end by 0 bases, with 11 bases between. The CDR3, as DNA: TGTGCCAGCTCACCCTCCAGTGCCCCTAACTATGGCTACACCTTC. Its translation: CASSPSSAPNYGYTF. The full variable domain, completed using reference TRBV18 and TRBJ1-2, is NAGVMQNPRHLVRRRGQEARLRCSPMKGHSHVYWYRQLPEEGLKFMVYLQKENIIDESGMPKERFSAEFPKEGPSILRIQQVVRGDSAAYFCASSPSSAPNYGYTFGSGTRLTVV.

This rearrangement joins TRBV28 to TRBJ2-3; 8 bases are shared with TRBD1. After removal of 2 bases from V and 5 bases from J, the junction contained 12 bases not matched to a gene. Germline V gives CDR1 MDHEN, CDR2 SYDVKM. The CDR3 has 17 amino acids. The CDR3 region is CASSLGRTGRLVDTQYF. The CDR3 DNA reads as TGTGCCAGCAGTTTAGGGAGGACAGGGAGGCTGGTAGATACGCAGTATTTT.

This clone was detected only once. V gene TRBV27 combines with J gene TRBJ2-1; 10 bases agree with TRBD2. Germline V CDR1 and CDR2: MNHEY, SMNVEV (reference sequence). V was pared by 6 bases and J by 9 bases, with 8 bases of the junction left unmatched. The CDR3 is 14 amino acids. This chain's CDR3 is CASRQRGGGIEQFF. DNA of the CDR3: TGTGCCAGCAGACAGCGGGGGGGCGGGATTGAGCAGTTCTTC.

This clone occurred a few times. The chain combines TRBV5-4 with TRBJ2-3; 13 positions match TRBD2. Per the germline V gene, CDR1 is SGHNT and CDR2 is YYREEE (reference sequence). J was trimmed by 7 bases and V by 6 bases; bases with no gene match: 8. The CDR3 is 15 amino acids. In DNA, the CDR3 is TGTGCCAGCACCCTGACTAGCGGGGGGACAAATACGCAGTATTTT. Its translation: CASTLTSGGTNTQYF.

The chain joins TRBV2 to TRBJ1-2; 9 bases are a match to TRBD1. This CDR3 comprises 14 residues. From germline, CDR1 is SNHLY and CDR2 FYNNEI. Unmatched junction bases numbered 7, after V lost 7 bases and J lost 4 bases. The CDR3 sequence is CASMRQGESYGYTF. The CDR3 bases are TGTGCCAGCATGCGACAGGGGGAGTCCTATGGCTACACCTTC.

For this clone: The same CDR3 can be traced to other DNA sequences in this sample. The rearrangement uses TRBV5-1 and TRBJ2-3; 8 nucleotides agree with TRBD1. The germline gives CDR1 SGHRS, CDR2 YFSETQ. J lost 2 bases, V lost 4 bases, and 3 bases had no gene match. This CDR3 has 14 amino acids. The CDR3 is CASSPGQDTDTQYF. The CDR3 DNA reads TGCGCCAGCAGCCCGGGACAGGACACAGATACGCAGTATTTT.

The chain combines TRBV7-9 with TRBJ2-7; D is perhaps TRBD2 (5 bases). The CDR3 covers 13 residues. The V end lost 2 bases, the J end lost 6 bases, and 11 bases lay between the germline ends. Germline CDR1 and CDR2: SEHNR and FQNEAQ (reference sequence). The CDR3 loop reads CASSLSGVREQYF. The CDR3 nucleotides are TGTGCCAGCAGCTTATCCGGGGTGCGCGAGCAGTACTTC.

This clone appeared a few times. V is TRBV9 and J is TRBJ1-2; tentative D call: TRBD1 (5 bases). The CDR3 is 17 amino acids. Per the germline V gene, CDR1 is SGDLS and CDR2 is YYNGEE. Deletions cut 0 bases from V and 0 bases from J, with 15 bases between. CDR3 amino acids: CASSVGVMAGPNYGYTF. The CDR3 DNA reads TGTGCCAGCAGCGTAGGAGTCATGGCAGGGCCTAACTATGGCTACACCTTC.

CDR3 nucleotides: TGTGCCAGCAGCCGAGTGGGGGCAACCTATAATTCACCCCTCCACTTT. As protein: CASSRVGATYNSPLHF. The chain recombines TRBV5-6 with TRBJ1-6; possible D gene TRBD1, 6 bases. The CDR3 has 16 amino acids. CDR1 is SGHDT, CDR2 YYEEEE, per germline. V dropped 4 bases and J dropped 2 bases, with 13 bases sitting between them. Drawing the rest from reference TRBV5-6 and TRBJ1-6, the complete variable domain is DAGVTQSPTHLIKTRGQQVTLRCSPKSGHDTVSWYQQALGQGPQFIFQYYEEEERQRGNFPDRFSGHQFPNYSSELNVNALLLGDSALYLCASSRVGATYNSPLHFGNGTRLTVT.

In its sample, this clone was seen once. The V gene is TRBV12-3 or TRBV12-4, the J gene TRBJ2-7; D might be TRBD1 (6 bases). The CDR3 spans 12 residues. Trimming took 7 bases from V and 6 from J, leaving 13 bases between them. The chain's CDR3 is CASTHRAGEQYF. CDR3 coding DNA: TGTGCCAGCACCCACAGGGCTGGCGAGCAGTACTTC.